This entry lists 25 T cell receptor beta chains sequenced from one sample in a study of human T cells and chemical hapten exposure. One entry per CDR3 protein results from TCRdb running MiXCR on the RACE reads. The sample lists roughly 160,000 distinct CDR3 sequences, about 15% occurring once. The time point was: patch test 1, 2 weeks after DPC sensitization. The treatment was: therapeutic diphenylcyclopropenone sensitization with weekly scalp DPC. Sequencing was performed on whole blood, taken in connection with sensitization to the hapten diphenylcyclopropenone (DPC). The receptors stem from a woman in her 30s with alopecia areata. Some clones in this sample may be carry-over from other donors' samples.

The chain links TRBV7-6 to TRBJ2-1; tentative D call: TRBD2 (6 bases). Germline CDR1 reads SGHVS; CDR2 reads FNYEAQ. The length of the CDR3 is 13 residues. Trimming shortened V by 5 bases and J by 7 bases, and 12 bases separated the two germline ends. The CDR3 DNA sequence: TGTGCCAGCAGCCCCTCGGGGGTTAATGAGCAGTTCTTC. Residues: CASSPSGVNEQFF.

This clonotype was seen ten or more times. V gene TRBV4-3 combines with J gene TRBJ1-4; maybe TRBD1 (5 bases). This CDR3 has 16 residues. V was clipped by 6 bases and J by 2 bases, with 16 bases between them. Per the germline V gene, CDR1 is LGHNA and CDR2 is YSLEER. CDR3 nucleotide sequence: TGCGCCAGCAGTTATCGGGGGGGTTCGACTAATGAAAAACTGTTTTTT. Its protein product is CASSYRGGSTNEKLFF.

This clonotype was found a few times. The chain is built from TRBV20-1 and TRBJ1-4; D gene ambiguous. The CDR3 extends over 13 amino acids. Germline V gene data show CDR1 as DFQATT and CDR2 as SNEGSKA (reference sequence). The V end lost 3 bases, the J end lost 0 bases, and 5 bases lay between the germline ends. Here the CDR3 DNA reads TGCAGTGCTAGTAAGCCAACTAATGAAAAACTGTTTTTT. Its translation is CSASKPTNEKLFF.

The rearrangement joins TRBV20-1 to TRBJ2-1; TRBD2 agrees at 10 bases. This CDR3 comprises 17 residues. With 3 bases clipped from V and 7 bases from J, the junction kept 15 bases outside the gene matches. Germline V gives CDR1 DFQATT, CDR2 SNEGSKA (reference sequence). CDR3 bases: TGCAGTGCTAGTGCTTTCTCAGCGGGAGGGCCTCAGAATGAGCAGTTCTTC. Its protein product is CSASAFSAGGPQNEQFF.

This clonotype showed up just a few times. The CDR3 region is CASSEPTAKAFF. CDR3 DNA sequence: TGTGCCAGCAGTGAACCTACCGCCAAAGCTTTCTTT. The chain combines TRBV2 with TRBJ1-1; D gene uncertain. The CDR3 has 12 amino acids. Germline V gene sequence: CDR1 SNHLY, CDR2 FYNNEI. V was trimmed by 2 bases and J by 9 bases, leaving 10 bases between them.

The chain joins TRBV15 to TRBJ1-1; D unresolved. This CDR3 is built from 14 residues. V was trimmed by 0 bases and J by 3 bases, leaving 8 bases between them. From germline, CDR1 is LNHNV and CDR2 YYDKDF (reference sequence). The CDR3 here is CATSRESPHTEAFF. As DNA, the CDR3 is TGTGCCACCAGCAGAGAATCACCACACACTGAAGCTTTCTTT.

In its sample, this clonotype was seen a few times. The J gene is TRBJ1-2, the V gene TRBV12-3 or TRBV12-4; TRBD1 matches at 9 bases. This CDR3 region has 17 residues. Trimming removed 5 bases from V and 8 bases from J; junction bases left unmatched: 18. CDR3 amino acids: CASSTGTGNTLGGGYTF. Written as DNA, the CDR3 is TGTGCCAGCAGTACGGGGACAGGGAACACCCTAGGAGGGGGCTACACCTTC.

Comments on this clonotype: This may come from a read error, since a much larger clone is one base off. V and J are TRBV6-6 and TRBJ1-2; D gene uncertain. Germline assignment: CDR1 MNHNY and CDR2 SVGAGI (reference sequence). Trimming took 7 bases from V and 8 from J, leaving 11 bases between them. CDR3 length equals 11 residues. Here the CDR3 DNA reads TGTGCCAGCAAGTCGGGAGGAGGCTACACCTTC. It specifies CASKSGGGYTF.

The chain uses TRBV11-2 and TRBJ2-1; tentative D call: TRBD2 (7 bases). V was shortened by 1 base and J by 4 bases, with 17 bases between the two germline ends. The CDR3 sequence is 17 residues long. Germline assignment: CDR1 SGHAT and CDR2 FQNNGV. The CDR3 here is CASSLAGRGGQYNEQFF. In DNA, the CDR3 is TGTGCCAGCAGCTTAGCGGGCCGCGGGGGCCAGTACAATGAGCAGTTCTTC.

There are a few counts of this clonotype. CDR3 in amino acids: CASSDRVRMIRNEQYF. In DNA form, the CDR3 reads TGTGCCAGCAGTGACAGGGTCAGAATGATTCGCAACGAGCAGTACTTC. This chain uses TRBV12-3 or TRBV12-4 with TRBJ2-7; 7 nucleotides match TRBD1. Trimming removed 5 bases from V and 5 bases from J; junction bases left unmatched: 15. The CDR3 sequence is 16 residues long.

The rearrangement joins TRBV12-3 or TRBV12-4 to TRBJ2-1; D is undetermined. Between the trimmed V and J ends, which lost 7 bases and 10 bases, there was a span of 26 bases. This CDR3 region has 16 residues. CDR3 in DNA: TGTGCCAGCACCTCATCCGGGTCTTCGTCTCCCCAAGAGCAGTTCTTC. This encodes CASTSSGSSSPQEQFF.

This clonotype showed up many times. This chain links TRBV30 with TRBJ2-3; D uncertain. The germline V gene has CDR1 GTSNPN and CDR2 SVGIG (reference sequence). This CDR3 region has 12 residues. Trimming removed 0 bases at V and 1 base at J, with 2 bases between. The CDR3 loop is CAWSVGTDTQYF. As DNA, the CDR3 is TGTGCCTGGAGTGTGGGCACAGATACGCAGTATTTT.

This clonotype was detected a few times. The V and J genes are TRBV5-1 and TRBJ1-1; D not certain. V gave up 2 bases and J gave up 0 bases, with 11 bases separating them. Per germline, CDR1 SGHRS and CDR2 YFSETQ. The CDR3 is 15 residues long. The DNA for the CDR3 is TGCGCCAGCAGCTTCAAGCCGGGAATGAACACTGAAGCTTTCTTT. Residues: CASSFKPGMNTEAFF.

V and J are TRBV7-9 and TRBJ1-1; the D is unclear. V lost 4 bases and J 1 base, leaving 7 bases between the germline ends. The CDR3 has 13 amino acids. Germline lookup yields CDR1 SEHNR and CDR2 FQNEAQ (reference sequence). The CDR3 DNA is TGTGCCAGCAGCTGGGAGGGGAACACTGAAGCTTTCTTT. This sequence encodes CASSWEGNTEAFF.

The CDR3, as DNA: TGTGCCAGCAGCTTAGCTAGGGGTAAACAAGAGACCCAGTACTTC. This translates into CASSLARGKQETQYF. The chain combines TRBV7-2 with TRBJ2-5; weak D call: TRBD1 (5 bases). Trimming shortened V by 0 bases and J by 2 bases, and 10 bases separated the two germline ends. CDR1 is SGHTA, CDR2 FQGNSA, per germline. The CDR3 length is 15 residues.

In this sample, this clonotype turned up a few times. As DNA, the CDR3 is TGTGCCAGCAGCAGACGGACTAGCGGATACAATGAGCAGTTCTTC. Its translation: CASSRRTSGYNEQFF. This chain uses TRBV14 with TRBJ2-1; TRBD2 aligns across 10 bases. The CDR3 totals 15 residues. Germline trimming cut 5 bases from V and 4 bases from J; bases unmatched to any gene: 5. Germline V gene data show CDR1 as SGHDN and CDR2 as FVKESK.

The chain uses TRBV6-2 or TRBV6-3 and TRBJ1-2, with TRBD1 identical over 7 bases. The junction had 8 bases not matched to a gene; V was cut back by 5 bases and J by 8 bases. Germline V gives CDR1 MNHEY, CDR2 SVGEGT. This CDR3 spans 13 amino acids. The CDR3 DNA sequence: TGTGCCAGCAGTCCTCCGACAGGGAAAGGCTACACCTTC. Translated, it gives CASSPPTGKGYTF.

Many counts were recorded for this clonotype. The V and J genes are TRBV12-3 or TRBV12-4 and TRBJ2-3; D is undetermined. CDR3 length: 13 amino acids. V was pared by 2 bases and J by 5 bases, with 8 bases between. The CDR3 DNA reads TGTGCCAGCAGTTTATCCGGAGAAGATACGCAGTATTTT. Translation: CASSLSGEDTQYF.

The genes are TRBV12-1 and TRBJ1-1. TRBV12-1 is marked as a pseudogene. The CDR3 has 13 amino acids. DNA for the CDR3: TGTGCCAGCAGCCTACGCGTGGGCACTGAAGCTTTCTTT. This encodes CASSLRVGTEAFF.

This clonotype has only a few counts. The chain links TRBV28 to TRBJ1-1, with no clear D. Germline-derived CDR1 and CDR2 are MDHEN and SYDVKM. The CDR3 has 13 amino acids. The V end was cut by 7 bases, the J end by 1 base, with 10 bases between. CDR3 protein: CASKLMANTEAFF. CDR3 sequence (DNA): TGTGCCAGCAAGCTCATGGCGAACACTGAAGCTTTCTTT.

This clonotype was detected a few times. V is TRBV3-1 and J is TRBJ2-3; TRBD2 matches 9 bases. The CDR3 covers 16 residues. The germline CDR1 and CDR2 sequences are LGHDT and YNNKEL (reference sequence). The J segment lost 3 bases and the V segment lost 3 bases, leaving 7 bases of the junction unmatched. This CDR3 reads CASSHPQAGGTDTQYF. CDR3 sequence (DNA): TGTGCCAGCAGCCATCCCCAAGCGGGGGGAACAGATACGCAGTATTTT.

CDR3 bases: TGTGCCGGAGCACGCAGGGATAGAGTCTCTGAAGCTTTCTTT. This gives the protein CAGARRDRVSEAFF. The chain carries TRBV28 and TRBJ1-1, with D tentatively TRBD1 (5 bases). CDR1 MDHEN and CDR2 SYDVKM come from the germline V gene. The germline V and J ends were trimmed by 11 bases and 6 bases, with 22 bases remaining between them. The CDR3 is 14 amino acids.

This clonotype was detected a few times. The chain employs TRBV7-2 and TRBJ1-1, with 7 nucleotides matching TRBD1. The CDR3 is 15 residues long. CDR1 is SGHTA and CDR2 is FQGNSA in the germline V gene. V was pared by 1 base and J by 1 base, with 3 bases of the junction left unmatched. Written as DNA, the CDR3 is TGTGCCAGCAGCTTAGAGGCAGGGGGGAACACTGAAGCTTTCTTT. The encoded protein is CASSLEAGGNTEAFF.

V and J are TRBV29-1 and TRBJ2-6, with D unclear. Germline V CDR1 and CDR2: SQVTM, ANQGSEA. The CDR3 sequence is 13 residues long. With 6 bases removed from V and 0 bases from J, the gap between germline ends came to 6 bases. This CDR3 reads CSVKVSGANVLTF. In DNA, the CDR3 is TGCAGCGTAAAAGTCTCTGGGGCCAACGTCCTGACTTTC.

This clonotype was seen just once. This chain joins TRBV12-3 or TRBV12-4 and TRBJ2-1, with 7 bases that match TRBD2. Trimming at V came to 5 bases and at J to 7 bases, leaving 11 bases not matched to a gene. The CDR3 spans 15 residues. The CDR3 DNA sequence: TGTGCCAGCAGTGGGAGCGGGACCGTTTCGAATGAGCAGTTCTTC. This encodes CASSGSGTVSNEQFF.